Each of the 3 T cell receptor beta chains below was sequenced from the same sample in a study of cytomegalovirus exposure and HLA in healthy donors (dated 2017 in TCRdb). The library was produced with the immunoSEQ multiplex PCR assay. TCRdb obtained this table from immuneACCESS and retained in-frame rearrangements with V and J assigned. These tables miss some clones; where compared with another copy, unresolved V genes account for less than half of the shortfall, and the remainder is unexplained. For this sample the table gives under 200,000 clones, of which about 80% were detected only once. In total, the top ten clones hold roughly 7.5% of the sample. The sample was PBMCs. These receptor sequences come from a young man in good health and CMV-seropositive.

The V and J genes are TRBV30 and TRBJ2-1; D might be TRBD2 (6 bases). The germline CDR1 and CDR2 sequences are GTSNPN and SVGIG (reference sequence). V was shortened by 5 bases and J by 10 bases, with 27 bases between the two germline ends. The CDR3 length is 16 residues. CDR3 coding DNA: TGTGCCTGGGACACGGGGAGCGGGCCTGTGGGTAGGGAGCAGTTCTTC. Residues: CAWDTGSGPVGREQFF. The variable domain in full, completed from reference TRBV30 and TRBJ2-1, reads SQTIHQWPATLVQPVGSPLSLECTVEGTSNPNLYWYRQAAGRGLQLLFYSVGIGQISSEVPQNLSASRPQDRQFILSSKKLLLSDSGFYLCAWDTGSGPVGREQFFGPGTRLTVL.

The chain combines TRBV7-8 with TRBJ2-3; 9 bases agree with TRBD2. The length of the CDR3 is 16 residues. V lost 0 bases and J lost 3; bases outside the gene matches: 4. CDR1 and CDR2 from the germline V gene are SGHVS and FQNEAQ. CDR3 protein: CASSLAAGGPTDTQYF. CDR3 nucleotides: TGTGCCAGCAGCTTAGCGGCGGGAGGGCCAACAGATACGCAGTATTTT.

The CDR3 protein is CASSDGTSGIGAKNIQYF. The CDR3 DNA sequence: TGTGCCAGCAGCGACGGGACTAGCGGGATCGGGGCCAAAAACATTCAGTACTTC. The chain is built from TRBV5-4 and TRBJ2-4; TRBD2 aligns across 13 bases. Unmatched junction bases numbered 8, after V lost 4 bases and J lost 1 base. The germline V gene has CDR1 SGHNT and CDR2 YYREEE (reference sequence). There are 18 residues in the CDR3.